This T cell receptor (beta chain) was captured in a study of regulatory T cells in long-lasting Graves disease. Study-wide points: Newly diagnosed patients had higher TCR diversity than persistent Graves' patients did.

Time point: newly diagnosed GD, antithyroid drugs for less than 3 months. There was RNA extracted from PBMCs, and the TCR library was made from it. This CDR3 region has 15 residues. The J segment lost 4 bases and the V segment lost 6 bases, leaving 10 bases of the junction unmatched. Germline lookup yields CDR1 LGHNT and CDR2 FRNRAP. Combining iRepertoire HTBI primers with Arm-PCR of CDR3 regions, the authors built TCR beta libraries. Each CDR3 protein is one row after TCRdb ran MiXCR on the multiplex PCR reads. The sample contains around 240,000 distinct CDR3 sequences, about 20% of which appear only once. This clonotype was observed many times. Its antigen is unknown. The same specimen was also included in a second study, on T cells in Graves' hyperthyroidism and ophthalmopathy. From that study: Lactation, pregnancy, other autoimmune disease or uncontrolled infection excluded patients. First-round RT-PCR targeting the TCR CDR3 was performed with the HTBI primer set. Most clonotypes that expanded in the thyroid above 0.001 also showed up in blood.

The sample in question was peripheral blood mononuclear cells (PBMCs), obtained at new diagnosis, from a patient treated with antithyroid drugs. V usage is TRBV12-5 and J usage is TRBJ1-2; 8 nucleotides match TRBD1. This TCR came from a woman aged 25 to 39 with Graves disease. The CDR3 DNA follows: TGTGCTAGTGGGCTGGGACAGGCAGGGGCCTATGGCTACACCTTC. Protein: CASGLGQAGAYGYTF.